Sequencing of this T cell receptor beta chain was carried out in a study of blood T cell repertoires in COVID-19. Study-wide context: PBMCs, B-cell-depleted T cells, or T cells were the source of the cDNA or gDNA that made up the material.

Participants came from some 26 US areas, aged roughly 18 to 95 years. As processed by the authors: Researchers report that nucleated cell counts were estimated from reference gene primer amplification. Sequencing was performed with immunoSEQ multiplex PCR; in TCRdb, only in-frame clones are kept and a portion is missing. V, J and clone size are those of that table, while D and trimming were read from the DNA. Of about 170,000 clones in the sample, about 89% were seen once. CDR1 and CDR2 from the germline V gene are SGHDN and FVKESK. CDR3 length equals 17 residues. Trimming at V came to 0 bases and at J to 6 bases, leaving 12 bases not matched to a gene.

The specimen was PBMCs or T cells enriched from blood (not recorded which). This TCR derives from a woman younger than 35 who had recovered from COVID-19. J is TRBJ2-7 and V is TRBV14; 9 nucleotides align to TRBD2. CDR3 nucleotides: TGTGCCAGCAGCCAAGATATCATCCTAGCGGGGCCCGGCGAGCAGTACTTC. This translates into CASSQDIILAGPGEQYF.